This T cell receptor (beta chain) was profiled in a study of regulatory T cells in long-lasting Graves disease. Looking at the study overall: Less than 3 months of antithyroid drugs had been taken by newly diagnosed Graves' patients.

From germline, CDR1 is SGHKS and CDR2 YYEKEE (reference sequence). Trimming shortened V by 5 bases and J by 3 bases, and 9 bases separated the two germline ends. The CDR3 runs 13 residues. TCR beta libraries were built with iRepertoire HTBI primers and Arm-PCR of CDR3 regions. TCRdb fed the multiplex PCR reads into MiXCR, producing one record per CDR3 protein. The sample lists hundreds of thousands of distinct CDR3 sequences; around 16% were seen once. Many counts were recorded for this clonotype. The time point here: newly diagnosed GD, antithyroid drugs for less than 3 months. PBMC-extracted RNA yielded the TCR library.

This chain uses TRBV5-5 with TRBJ1-3; D gene ambiguous. This receptor was obtained from a female donor with Graves disease. The input for sequencing was peripheral blood mononuclear cells (PBMCs), taken at new diagnosis, from a patient treated with antithyroid drugs. The CDR3 nucleotides are TGTGCCAGCAGATCAGTCGGTGGAAACACCATATATTTT. Protein sequence: CASRSVGGNTIYF.